Listed below are T cell receptor beta chains from one sample, sequenced in a study of CD8+ T cells in alopecia areata. Some clones are missing from TCRdb's copy, which holds only in-frame ones; the method was immunoSEQ multiplex PCR. The repertoire holds more than 150,000 clones, with less than 65% as singletons. This specimen was CD8+ T cells sorted from blood, taken at week 0. Receptors originate from a human donor with alopecia areata. Each CDR3 is given with its conserved first and last residue. A D gene is named only where the DNA matches it firmly. A row's size may be missing; if present it is once, few, many or a size class.

>.|.|TRBV7-6|TRBJ2-5
CASSLSNLGETQYF
TGTGCCAGCAGCTTAAGTAATTTGGGAGAGACCCAGTACTTC
>.|.|TRBV29-1|TRBJ1-2
CSVEDLTGSRGYGYTF
TGCAGCGTTGAAGATCTTACGGGCTCCCGGGGCTATGGCTACACCTTC
>.|.|TRBV7-3|TRBJ2-7
CASSLGLGPYEQYF
TGTGCCAGCAGCTTAGGGCTAGGACCCTACGAGCAGTACTTC
>TRBD2|.|TRBV29-1|TRBJ2-7
CSVGLATYEQYF
TGCAGCGTTGGACTAGCTACTTACGAGCAGTACTTC
>TRBD1|few|TRBV19|TRBJ1-5
CASRRDRDDQPQHF
TGTGCCAGTAGACGGGACAGGGATGATCAGCCCCAGCATTTT
>.|few|TRBV7-9|TRBJ1-1
CASSLADSNTEAFF
TGTGCCAGCAGCTTAGCAGACAGCAACACTGAAGCTTTCTTT
>.|once|TRBV29-1|TRBJ2-2
CSVEPPNTGELFF
TGCAGCGTTGAACCACCAAACACCGGGGAGCTGTTTTTT
>.|.|TRBV28|TRBJ2-1
CASRAAYGDHHNEQFF
TGTGCCAGCAGGGCGGCTTATGGGGACCACCACAATGAGCAGTTCTTC
>.|.|TRBV29-1|TRBJ1-1
CSVELEFSTEAFF
TGCAGCGTTGAACTGGAGTTTAGCACTGAAGCTTTCTTT
>.|once|TRBV5-6|TRBJ1-6
CASSLRRGVRDSPLHF
TGTGCCAGCAGCTTGCGAAGAGGAGTAAGGGATTCACCCCTCCACTTT
>TRBD2|.|TRBV14|TRBJ2-3
CASSQDRGGFTDTQYF
TGTGCCAGCAGCCAAGACCGCGGGGGGTTCACAGATACGCAGTATTTT
>.|.|TRBV7-3|TRBJ2-2
CASSLGGNTGELFF
TGTGCCAGCAGCTTAGGAGGGAACACCGGGGAGCTGTTTTTT
>.|once|TRBV4-3|TRBJ1-1
CASSPTRGHTTEAFF
TGCGCCAGCAGCCCAACACGGGGCCATACGACTGAAGCTTTCTTT
>.|few|TRBV14|TRBJ2-2
CASSQDLWRGLTGELFF
TGTGCCAGCAGCCAAGATCTGTGGCGGGGCCTCACCGGGGAGCTGTTTTTT
>TRBD1|.|TRBV2|TRBJ2-7
CASTSPRTGTYEQYF
TGTGCCAGCACTTCGCCCCGGACAGGGACCTACGAGCAGTACTTC
>TRBD2|.|TRBV30|TRBJ2-3
CAWSVGGGRTDTQYF
TGTGCCTGGAGTGTCGGCGGGGGGCGGACAGATACGCAGTATTTT
>.|.|TRBV30|TRBJ2-2
CAWSEGSNTGELFF
TGTGCCTGGAGTGAGGGCTCTAACACCGGGGAGCTGTTTTTT
>.|.|TRBV25-1|TRBJ2-5
CASSEIGGQETQYF
TGTGCCAGCAGTGAGATAGGGGGCCAAGAGACCCAGTACTTC
>TRBD1|.|TRBV29-1|TRBJ1-1
CSVPMTGRPEAFF
TGCAGCGTGCCGATGACAGGGAGGCCTGAAGCTTTCTTT
>TRBD1|.|TRBV30|TRBJ1-2
CAWEPGQGHYGYTF
TGTGCCTGGGAGCCGGGACAGGGACACTATGGCTACACCTTC
>TRBD2|few|TRBV27|TRBJ2-2
CASSFSSGLVTGELFF
TGTGCCAGCAGTTTCTCCTCTGGACTAGTCACCGGGGAGCTGTTTTTT
>.|.|TRBV4-3|TRBJ2-5
CASSQDWGREETQYF
TGCGCCAGCAGCCAAGATTGGGGCAGGGAAGAGACCCAGTACTTC
>.|few|TRBV4-2|TRBJ1-2
CASSSDYGYTF
TGTGCCAGCAGCTCCGACTATGGCTACACCTTC
>TRBD1|.|TRBV2|TRBJ2-2
CASEGFPGGAGELFF
TGTGCCAGCGAGGGGTTTCCAGGGGGAGCCGGGGAGCTGTTTTTT
>TRBD2|few|TRBV29-1|TRBJ2-2
CSVVGGTGELFF
TGCAGCGTTGTCGGGGGGACCGGGGAGCTGTTTTTT
>.|.|TRBV25-1|TRBJ2-7
CASSEVGVPSYEQYF
TGTGCCAGCAGTGAAGTGGGGGTACCATCCTACGAGCAGTACTTC
>.|.|TRBV30|TRBJ2-7
CAWSKTGYEQYF
TGTGCCTGGAGTAAGACAGGCTACGAGCAGTACTTC
>TRBD2|.|TRBV5-6|TRBJ2-7
CASSMGGRTYEQYF
TGTGCCAGCAGCATGGGAGGGAGGACCTACGAGCAGTACTTC
>.|few|TRBV5-6|TRBJ2-3
CASSLEGTDSTDTQYF
TGTGCCAGCAGCTTGGAGGGGACGGATAGCACAGATACGCAGTATTTT
>TRBD1|few|TRBV9|TRBJ1-1
CASSPRDRGVKTEAFF
TGTGCCAGCAGCCCCCGGGACAGGGGGGTTAAGACTGAAGCTTTCTTT
>.|few|TRBV5-5|TRBJ1-1
CASSPNRNTEAFF
TGTGCCAGCAGCCCTAATAGGAACACTGAAGCTTTCTTT
>.|.|TRBV15|TRBJ2-2
CATSSTGSGELFF
TGTGCCACCAGCAGCACAGGGTCCGGGGAGCTGTTTTTT